The 5 T cell receptor beta chains below come from one sample, sequenced in a study of post-analysis software for immune sequencing data. Study findings and constraints: Roughly 5 TRBV segments (TRBV5-6, TRBV5-1 and TRBV20-1 among them) occurred more frequently in patients than in controls.

cDNA libraries of TCR beta carried unique molecular identifiers. TCRdb ran MiXCR on the PCR reads and lists one entry per CDR3 protein. The data hold over 300,000 distinct CDR3 sequences, with roughly 35% observed a single time. Their antigen targets remain unknown. Sequencing input: blood. These receptors were collected from a girl aged 10 to 17 with multiple sclerosis.

V is TRBV7-9 and J is TRBJ1-2; D perhaps matches TRBD1 (5 bases). The CDR3 extends over 16 amino acids. The germline V gene encodes CDR1 SEHNR and CDR2 FQNEAQ (reference sequence). V gave up 5 bases and J gave up 8 bases, with 24 bases separating them. CDR3 residues: CASSPVAGTGDNGYTF. CDR3 bases: TGTGCCAGCAGCCCAGTTGCAGGGACGGGTGATAACGGCTACACCTTC.

The chain has TRBV12-5 and TRBJ2-3; D call uncertain. Per the germline V gene, CDR1 is LGHNT and CDR2 is FRNRAP. Deletions cut 7 bases from V and 0 bases from J, with 11 bases between. The CDR3 is made up of 14 amino acids. The CDR3 here is CASVYRFSTDTQYF. For the CDR3, the DNA is TGTGCTAGTGTATACAGATTTAGCACAGATACGCAGTATTTT.

The chain is built from TRBV12-3 or TRBV12-4 and TRBJ2-1; TRBD2 agrees at 9 bases. The V and J ends lost 3 bases and 9 bases, in that order; junction bases with no gene match: 6. CDR3 length: 14 residues. The CDR3 is CASSFGRGGSEQFF. The CDR3 DNA sequence: TGTGCCAGCAGTTTCGGGCGGGGGGGCTCTGAGCAGTTCTTC.

CDR3 sequence reads: CASSWTSGYEQYF. CDR3 nucleotides: TGTGCCAGCAGTTGGACTAGCGGGTACGAGCAGTACTTC. The chain is built from TRBV6-2 or TRBV6-3 and TRBJ2-5, with 11 positions matching TRBD2. The J call is uncertain, as TRBJ2-7 better fits the DNA end. The CDR3 covers 13 residues. Germline CDR1 is MNHEY and CDR2 is SVGEGT.

This clonotype came up many times. The chain recombines TRBV29-1 with TRBJ2-7, with D perhaps given as TRBD1 or TRBD2 (7 bases each). V was cut by 5 bases and J by 4 bases, with 33 bases left in between. CDR1 is SQVTM, CDR2 ANQGSEA, per germline. The CDR3 runs to 19 residues. For the CDR3, the DNA is TGCAGCGTTTGTCCGAAGGCCCAGAAGCCTGGGACAGCGGGGTACGAGCAGTACTTC. This encodes CSVCPKAQKPGTAGYEQYF.